This T cell receptor beta chain was captured by sequencing in a study of T cells in Graves' hyperthyroidism and ophthalmopathy. Hyperthyroidism of Graves' type that showed no ophthalmopathy progression within 18 months was stable. Study-wide results and limits: In blood, most of the thyroid clonotypes expanded above 0.001 were also present. Patients with ophthalmopathy were separated from those with stable hyperthyroidism by a 13 V-J model.

Germline lookup yields CDR1 SGHTA and CDR2 FQGNSA. The CDR3 has 13 residues. Trimming cost V 5 bases and J 11 bases, with 19 bases left between them. This clonotype came up once. The antigen is unknown. RNA transcripts were the template for amplifying TCR beta CDR3 regions. In the first-round RT-PCR of the TCR CDR3, the HTBI primer set was used. TCRdb analysed the multiplex PCR reads with MiXCR anew, one entry per CDR3 protein. There are nearly 750,000 distinct CDR3 sequences in the sample; roughly 32% occur only once, and around 31% lies in the top ten. The chain links TRBV7-2 to TRBJ2-7; D may be TRBD1 (5 bases). The TCR sequence derives from a middle-aged woman with Graves' hyperthyroidism. Sequenced sample: blood. CDR3 sequence (DNA): TGTGCCAGCAGCCCACCAGTATCGACAGAGGAGTACTTC. Protein product: CASSPPVSTEEYF. The full variable domain, completed using reference TRBV7-2 and TRBJ2-7, is GAGVSQSPSNKVTEKGKDVELRCDPISGHTALYWYRQSLGQGLEFLIYFQGNSAPDKSGLPSDRFSAERTGGSVSTLTIQRTQQEDSAVYLCASSPPVSTEEYFGPGTRLTVT.